Listed here is a single T cell receptor beta chain. These data come from a study of TIL therapy for anti-PD-1-resistant metastatic lung cancer. This sample's time point: pre-treatment sample, taken before nivolumab and TIL therapy. This was the immunoSEQ v3 assay. The table came from immunoSEQ multiplex PCR; TCRdb's copy has only in-frame clones and leaves some out. The sample gives about 36,000 clones, around four fifths of which show up once; 5.5% to 6.5% is in the top ten. This sequence was found in a person aged 25 to 80 with non-small cell lung cancer. The sequenced sample was blood, obtained at baseline.

The CDR3 here is CASTRGPTNYGYTF. The CDR3 region has the DNA TGTGCCAGTACCCGAGGTCCCACGAACTATGGCTACACCTTC. The V gene is TRBV19, the J gene TRBJ1-2; D is unresolved. This CDR3 is built from 14 residues. Trimming left V 7 bases short and J 2 bases short, with 14 bases between. Germline lookup yields CDR1 LNHDA and CDR2 SQIVND (reference sequence).